This T cell receptor (beta chain) emerged from a study of T cells in Graves' hyperthyroidism and ophthalmopathy. It was RNA transcripts that yielded the amplified TCR beta CDR3 regions. An initial round of RT-PCR targeting the TCR CDR3 relied on the HTBI primer set. In TCRdb, the multiplex PCR reads were re-called with MiXCR into one record per CDR3 protein. The sample yields 500,000 or so distinct CDR3 sequences, about 16% seen once. The study left out patients who had uncontrolled infection, other autoimmune disease, pregnancy or lactation. Out of roughly 9.1 ml of fresh peripheral blood came the PBMCs. The study's findings and limits: Ophthalmopathy was predicted by the model a median of 6.5 months ahead of onset. Most thyroid-expanded clonotypes above 0.001 were also found in blood.

As for this clonotype: The antigen is undetermined.

The sequencing input was blood. This clonotype was obtained from a woman aged 30 to 39 with Graves' ophthalmopathy.

The CDR3 DNA sequence: TGTGCCAGCAGCCCAAGATCGACAGCTCAAGAGACCCAGTACTTC. Amino acids: CASSPRSTAQETQYF. The chain couples TRBV3-1 to TRBJ2-5, with D perhaps TRBD1 (5 bases). This CDR3 has 15 amino acids. Germline CDR1 and CDR2: LGHDT and YNNKEL (reference sequence). Trimming stripped 4 bases from V and 2 bases from J, with 14 bases between.